These 15 T cell receptor beta chains were all obtained from the same sample, sequenced in a study of Ad26.COV2.S vaccination and SARS-CoV-2 variants. Produced via immunoSEQ multiplex PCR; TCRdb's table is partial and in-frame only. The sample shows around 300,000 clones, around 88% of them seen only once. Treatment specified: some 20 received Ad26.COV2.S at low or high dose, single or two shots; about 5 received placebo; per-sample allocation not given. On day 63 after the first injection, vaccine and placebo recipients gave samples. The sequences come from peripheral blood, collected in a trial of Ad26.COV2.S vaccine versus placebo. These receptors all come from a person between 18 and 65 years old who received the Ad26.COV2.S COVID-19 vaccine or a placebo.

This clone was seen just once. The genes are TRBV18 and TRBJ2-5, with 9 bases identical to TRBD1. The CDR3 runs 16 residues. V lost 2 bases and J lost 5; bases outside the gene matches: 9. Germline values: CDR1 KGHSH, CDR2 LQKENI. The CDR3 DNA follows: TGTGCCAGCTCACCAGCCTACAGGGGGCAATGGGAGACCCAGTACTTC. Translating gives CASSPAYRGQWETQYF.

As DNA, the CDR3 is TGTGCCAGCAGCCAAGATAAAGGGAAGGGGAATGAAGCTTTCTTT. This encodes CASSQDKGKGNEAFF. V and J are TRBV4-2 and TRBJ1-1; a weak D match, TRBD1 (5 bases). There are 15 residues in the CDR3. Germline assignment: CDR1 LGHNA and CDR2 YNFKEQ. V was pared by 0 bases and J by 7 bases, with 15 bases between.

The rearrangement links TRBV10-3 to TRBJ2-1, with 14 bases aligning to TRBD2. Trimming cost V 8 bases and J 7 bases; bases outside gene matches: 7. Germline lookup yields CDR1 ENHRY and CDR2 SYGVKD. The length of the CDR3 is 15 residues. The DNA for the CDR3 is TGTGCCATCCATTCCGGGACTAGCGGGAGAAATGAGCAGTTCTTC. Protein sequence: CAIHSGTSGRNEQFF.

V usage is TRBV4-1 and J usage is TRBJ2-1; the match to TRBD1 covers 12 bases. The V segment lost 3 bases and the J segment 9 bases; nucleotides outside the gene matches: 9. The V gene's germline CDR1 is MGHRA and CDR2 YSYEKL. The CDR3 has 16 amino acids. CDR3 in DNA: TGCGCCAGCAGCCATTATACCGGGACAGGGGGCGGTGAGCAGTTCTTC. Translating it yields CASSHYTGTGGGEQFF.

In its sample, this clone was seen a few times. The gene calls are TRBV28 and TRBJ1-1; no reliable D call. CDR3 length equals 14 residues. Per germline, CDR1 MDHEN and CDR2 SYDVKM. Trimming removed 3 bases at V and 2 bases at J, with 10 bases between. CDR3 nucleotide sequence: TGTGCCAGCAGTTTCGGACTCCCCAACACTGAAGCTTTCTTT. This encodes CASSFGLPNTEAFF.

This clone was seen more than once but under ten times. The chain links TRBV18 to TRBJ1-5, with 9 bases matching TRBD1. This CDR3 spans 18 amino acids. With V trimmed by 2 bases and J by 2 bases, 10 bases remained unmatched. Germline loops: CDR1 KGHSH, CDR2 LQKENI. The CDR3 here is CASSPAPMRTGGNQPQHF. CDR3 nucleotides: TGTGCCAGCTCACCAGCGCCTATGAGGACAGGGGGCAATCAGCCCCAGCATTTT.

The chain recombines TRBV2 with TRBJ2-5; 8 positions match TRBD1. The germline V gene has CDR1 SNHLY and CDR2 FYNNEI. The CDR3 extends over 17 amino acids. V dropped 1 base and J dropped 1; count of bases not matched to a gene: 8. CDR3 loop: CASSEGSPGGFQETQYF. Written as DNA, the CDR3 is TGTGCCAGCAGTGAAGGATCCCCAGGGGGCTTCCAAGAGACCCAGTACTTC.

The V and J genes are TRBV15 and TRBJ2-7, with 7 bases aligning to TRBD1. Unmatched junction bases numbered 5, after V lost 4 bases and J lost 5 bases. Germline V gene sequence: CDR1 LNHNV, CDR2 YYDKDF (reference sequence). This CDR3 region has 13 residues. CDR3 DNA sequence: TGTGCCACCAGCAAACGGACAGGACACGAGCAGTACTTC. This codes for CATSKRTGHEQYF. The full variable domain, rest sourced from reference TRBV15 and TRBJ2-7, is DAMVIQNPRYQVTQFGKPVTLSCSQTLNHNVMYWYQQKSSQAPKLLFHYYDKDFNNEADTPDNFQSRRPNTSFCFLDIRSPGLGDTAMYLCATSKRTGHEQYFGPGTRLTVT.

V is TRBV28 and J is TRBJ2-7; D unclear. CDR1 and CDR2 (germline): MDHEN, SYDVKM. V lost 8 bases and J 2 bases, leaving 13 bases between the germline ends. The CDR3 contains 13 residues. The CDR3 DNA reads TGTGCCAGCTCAGACACTCATACCTACGAGCAGTACTTC. It codes for CASSDTHTYEQYF.

This chain connects TRBV25-1 to TRBJ2-5; perhaps TRBD1 as D (6 bases). The V end lost 4 bases, the J end lost 3 bases, and 15 bases lay between the germline ends. CDR1 and CDR2 (germline): MGHDK, SYGVNS. This CDR3 spans 15 amino acids. CDR3 nucleotide sequence: TGTGCCAGCAGTGGGGACACGCCAAGTAAAGAGACCCAGTACTTC. It specifies CASSGDTPSKETQYF.

This chain links TRBV11-2 with TRBJ2-7, with TRBD1 as a possible D gene (6 bases). Trimming took 0 bases from V and 2 from J, leaving 11 bases between them. The CDR3 length is 15 residues. Per the germline V gene, CDR1 is SGHAT and CDR2 is FQNNGV. The CDR3 here is CASSLDRTVTYEQYF. Here the CDR3 DNA reads TGTGCCAGCAGCTTAGATCGGACAGTCACCTACGAGCAGTACTTC.

CDR3 loop: CASSSRGVGELFF. In DNA form, the CDR3 reads TGTGCCAGCAGCTCCCGGGGGGTCGGGGAGCTGTTTTTT. The gene calls are TRBV7-3 and TRBJ2-2, with 7 bases aligning to TRBD2. The CDR3 consists of 13 residues. V dropped 4 bases and J dropped 7; count of bases not matched to a gene: 3. Germline V gene lookup returns CDR1 SGHTA and CDR2 FQGTGA.

The chain uses TRBV11-2 and TRBJ1-2; D is ambiguous. CDR1 SGHAT and CDR2 FQNNGV come from the germline V gene. Trimming removed 4 bases from V and 1 base from J, with 7 bases in between. CDR3 size: 13 residues. This CDR3 reads CASSSGINYGYTF. The CDR3 DNA follows: TGTGCCAGCAGCTCCGGGATTAACTATGGCTACACCTTC.

The CDR3 DNA is TGCAGTGCTAGTATTTCAGCGGGGGGGCGGAACGAGCAGTACTTC. It encodes CSASISAGGRNEQYF. V usage is TRBV20-1 and J usage is TRBJ2-7, with 10 bases fitting TRBD2. In germline, CDR1 is DFQATT, CDR2 SNEGSKA (reference sequence). V shed 3 bases and J 5 bases; nucleotides not matched to a gene: 10. The CDR3 length is 15 residues.

V is TRBV9 and J is TRBJ1-2; tentative D call: TRBD1 (5 bases). Germline values: CDR1 SGDLS, CDR2 YYNGEE. The CDR3 loop spans 13 amino acids. Trimming pared 2 bases from V and 7 bases from J, leaving 12 bases between. DNA for the CDR3: TGTGCCAGCAGCGTCGGGACGATCCGTGGCTACACCTTC. Protein sequence: CASSVGTIRGYTF.